This TCR beta chain was obtained from a study of blood T cell repertoires in COVID-19. Study background: Researchers got acute and convalescent COVID-19 samples from the United States, Italy and Spain. The analysed material was cDNA or gDNA that came from T cells, B-cell-depleted T cells, or PBMCs.

The CDR3 length is 16 residues. From germline, CDR1 is GTSNPN and CDR2 SVGIG (reference sequence). V dropped 3 bases and J dropped 0; count of bases not matched to a gene: 7. This clone was observed once. The authors' processing: Amplification of reference gene primers provided the estimated nucleated cell counts. Profiling relied on immunoSEQ multiplex PCR, and the TCRdb table lists in-frame clones only, not all of them. The DNA gave D and trimming, while V, J and clone size come from that table. The sample shows approximately 41,000 clones, 88% of them seen only once. The specimen was peripheral blood. The clonotype comes from a woman between 40 and 55 years old with acute or convalescent COVID-19. The chain combines TRBV30 with TRBJ2-2, with 7 bases fitting TRBD1. The CDR3: CAWSDTTGANTGELFF. For the CDR3, the DNA is TGTGCCTGGAGCGACACAACAGGGGCGAACACCGGGGAGCTGTTTTTT.